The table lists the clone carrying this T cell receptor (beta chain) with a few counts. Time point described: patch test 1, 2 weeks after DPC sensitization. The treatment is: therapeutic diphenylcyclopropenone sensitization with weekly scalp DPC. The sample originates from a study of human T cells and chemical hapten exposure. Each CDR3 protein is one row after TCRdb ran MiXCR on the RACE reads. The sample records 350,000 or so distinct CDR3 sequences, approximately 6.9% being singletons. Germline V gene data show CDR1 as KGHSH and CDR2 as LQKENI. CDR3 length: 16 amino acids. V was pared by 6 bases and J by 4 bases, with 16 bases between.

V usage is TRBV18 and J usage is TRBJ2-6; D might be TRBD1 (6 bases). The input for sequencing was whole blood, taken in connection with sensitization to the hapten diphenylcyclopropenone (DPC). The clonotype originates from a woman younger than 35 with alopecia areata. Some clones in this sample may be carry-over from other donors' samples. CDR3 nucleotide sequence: TGTGCCAGCTCCCCTACAGGGTCGGGCGGGGCCAACGTCCTGACTTTC. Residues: CASSPTGSGGANVLTF.